A single sample is the source of the 18 T cell receptor beta chains below, sequenced in a study of blood T cell repertoires in COVID-19. TCRdb's table, derived via immunoSEQ multiplex PCR, lists solely in-frame clones and lacks some. This sample has under 300,000 clones, with more than 70% found just once. The specimen was PBMCs or T cells enriched from blood (not recorded which). The receptors derive from a woman aged 40 to 55 with acute COVID-19.

The chain uses TRBV12-3 or TRBV12-4 and TRBJ1-2, with TRBD1 as a possible D gene (5 bases). The CDR3 extends over 12 amino acids. Trimming left V 5 bases short and J 6 bases short, with 10 bases between. The CDR3 is CASSPGHDGYTF. In nucleotides, the CDR3 is TGTGCCAGCAGTCCTGGACATGATGGCTACACCTTC.

V usage is TRBV30 and J usage is TRBJ2-3; possibly TRBD2 for D (5 bases). From germline, CDR1 is GTSNPN and CDR2 SVGIG (reference sequence). The CDR3 is 13 residues long. The ends were cut back, 0 bases at V and 6 bases at J, with 10 bases in the middle. The CDR3 here is CAWSVREADTQYF. The CDR3 coding sequence is TGTGCCTGGAGTGTACGGGAAGCGGATACGCAGTATTTT.

The chain joins TRBV5-6 to TRBJ2-2, with no clear D. V lost 2 bases to trimming and J lost 1 base, with 6 bases between them. This CDR3 has 14 amino acids. Germline lookup yields CDR1 SGHDT and CDR2 YYEEEE. This CDR3 is CASSFTGNTGELFF. In DNA form, the CDR3 reads TGTGCCAGCAGCTTTACGGGGAACACCGGGGAGCTGTTTTTT.

This clone has only a few counts. The CDR3 loop is CASSFLAGVTTGELFF. The CDR3 bases are TGCGCCAGCAGCTTCTTAGCGGGAGTCACCACCGGGGAGCTGTTTTTT. V is TRBV5-1 and J is TRBJ2-2; 9 bases line up with TRBD2. CDR3 length: 16 amino acids. V was pared by 2 bases and J by 4 bases, with 6 bases of the junction left unmatched. CDR1 and CDR2 (germline): SGHRS, YFSETQ.

V gene TRBV29-1 combines with J gene TRBJ1-1; TRBD1 matches at 8 bases. J was trimmed by 5 bases and V by 4 bases; bases with no gene match: 9. The CDR3 sequence is 14 residues long. Germline V gene data show CDR1 as SQVTM and CDR2 as ANQGSEA. CDR3: CSVGSRTGRTEAFF. In nucleotides, the CDR3 is TGCAGCGTTGGTTCTAGGACAGGGAGAACTGAAGCTTTCTTT.

V usage is TRBV3-1 (or the pseudogene TRBV3-2) and J usage is TRBJ2-3; 11 nucleotides match TRBD1. The J segment lost 7 bases and the V segment lost 4 bases, leaving 13 bases of the junction unmatched. The CDR3 is 17 amino acids. Germline V gives CDR1 LGHDT, CDR2 YNNKEL (reference sequence). For the CDR3, the DNA is TGTGCCAGCAGCCGTACCGGGACAGGGGGACCGGGGAATACGCAGTATTTT. Its translation is CASSRTGTGGPGNTQYF.

V gene TRBV28 combines with J gene TRBJ2-6; D possibly corresponds to TRBD1 (6 bases). The CDR3 is made up of 17 amino acids. V was cut by 5 bases and J by 3 bases, with 17 bases left in between. Germline CDR1 is MDHEN and CDR2 is SYDVKM. CDR3 region: CASSPSQGLHGANVLTF. DNA of the CDR3: TGTGCCAGCAGTCCCTCACAGGGCTTGCATGGGGCCAACGTCCTGACTTTC.

This clone came up once. The chain uses TRBV24-1 and TRBJ2-3; a possible D gene is TRBD2 (6 bases). This CDR3 comprises 14 residues. V gave up 4 bases and J gave up 4 bases, with 11 bases separating them. Germline CDR1 and CDR2: KGHDR and SFDVKD. CDR3 coding DNA: TGTGCCACCAGTGACCCCGGGGGATCAGATACGCAGTATTTT. It translates to CATSDPGGSDTQYF.

The V gene is TRBV29-1, the J gene TRBJ1-2; TRBD1 agrees at 7 bases. Germline CDR1 reads SQVTM; CDR2 reads ANQGSEA. Unmatched junction bases numbered 10, after V lost 7 bases and J lost 2 bases. This CDR3 is 14 amino acids long. DNA of the CDR3: TGCAGCGCCGAGCAGGGGGGAGCCAACTATGGCTACACCTTC. Residues: CSAEQGGANYGYTF.

The chain joins TRBV2 to TRBJ1-5, with TRBD1 identical over 8 bases. In germline, CDR1 is SNHLY, CDR2 FYNNEI. CDR3 length: 15 amino acids. V lost 1 base and J lost 1; bases outside the gene matches: 0. This CDR3 reads CASSEDRGSNQPQHF. Written as DNA, the CDR3 is TGTGCCAGCAGTGAAGACAGGGGGAGCAATCAGCCCCAGCATTTT.

The rearrangement uses TRBV11-2 and TRBJ1-1, with D perhaps matching TRBD1 (6 bases). V was cut by 5 bases and J by 5 bases, with 12 bases left in between. The CDR3 totals 13 residues. Germline CDR1 and CDR2: SGHAT and FQNNGV. CDR3 nucleotide sequence: TGTGCCAGCAGCGGAGACAGGTATACTGAAGCTTTCTTT. Translation: CASSGDRYTEAFF.

This clone was found once. This chain uses TRBV6-5 with TRBJ1-1; D not resolved. The CDR3 has 15 residues. Germline V gene lookup returns CDR1 MNHEY and CDR2 SVGAGI. The V end lost 4 bases, the J end lost 3 bases, and 15 bases lay between the germline ends. CDR3 sequence reads: CASSSRTFRDTEAFF. CDR3 DNA sequence: TGTGCCAGCAGTTCCCGGACTTTCCGGGACACTGAAGCTTTCTTT.

The chain is built from TRBV19 and TRBJ1-5; perhaps TRBD1 as D (6 bases). V was shortened by 3 bases and J by 0 bases, with 12 bases between the two germline ends. This CDR3 contains 16 residues. Per germline, CDR1 LNHDA and CDR2 SQIVND (reference sequence). CDR3 sequence reads: CASSIVGGFSNQPQHF. CDR3 bases: TGTGCCAGTAGTATTGTTGGGGGCTTTAGCAATCAGCCCCAGCATTTT.

A note on this clone: At one boundary the junction diverges from the germline segment, which might be a read error. The rearrangement links TRBV6-5 to TRBJ1-1, with TRBD1 matching over 7 bases. Germline V gives CDR1 MNHEY, CDR2 SVGAGI. This CDR3 spans 14 amino acids. The DNA for the CDR3 is TGTGCCAGCAGTACAGGGGTGCCGAACTCTGAAGCTTTCTTT. The encoded protein is CASSTGVPNSEAFF.

This clone was detected only once. The chain combines TRBV29-1 with TRBJ1-2, with D possibly matching TRBD1 (5 bases). This CDR3 region has 12 residues. V was trimmed by 3 bases and J by 9 bases, leaving 14 bases between them. Germline V gene data show CDR1 as SQVTM and CDR2 as ANQGSEA. Here the CDR3 DNA reads TGCAGCGTTGAGGGGCAGGCGGGGAGCTACACCTTC. This gives the protein CSVEGQAGSYTF. The full variable domain, its missing parts supplied by reference TRBV29-1 and TRBJ1-2, is SAVISQKPSRDICQRGTSLTIQCQVDSQVTMMFWYRQQPGQSLTLIATANQGSEATYESGFVIDKFPISRPNLTFSTLTVSNMSPEDSSIYLCSVEGQAGSYTFGSGTRLTVV.

J is TRBJ1-2 and V is TRBV5-1, with 8 nucleotides matching TRBD1. The CDR3 sequence is 13 residues long. The germline gives CDR1 SGHRS, CDR2 YFSETQ. V dropped 3 bases and J dropped 3; count of bases not matched to a gene: 1. This CDR3 is CASSSGGDYGYTF. The DNA for the CDR3 is TGCGCCAGCAGCTCAGGGGGCGACTATGGCTACACCTTC.

This rearrangement joins TRBV4-1 to TRBJ1-1, with 12 bases lining up with TRBD1. Germline lookup yields CDR1 MGHRA and CDR2 YSYEKL. This CDR3 has 15 amino acids. V dropped 0 bases and J dropped 7; count of bases not matched to a gene: 3. In nucleotides, the CDR3 is TGCGCCAGCAGCCAAGATTGGGACAGGGGGCTTGAAGCTTTCTTT. Translation gives CASSQDWDRGLEAFF.

The chain links TRBV14 to TRBJ2-5; D not certain. V lost 1 base and J 5 bases, leaving 5 bases between the germline ends. This CDR3 has 12 amino acids. CDR1 SGHDN and CDR2 FVKESK come from the germline V gene. As DNA, the CDR3 is TGTGCCAGCAGCCAAGTCTTGGAGACCCAGTACTTC. Amino acids: CASSQVLETQYF.